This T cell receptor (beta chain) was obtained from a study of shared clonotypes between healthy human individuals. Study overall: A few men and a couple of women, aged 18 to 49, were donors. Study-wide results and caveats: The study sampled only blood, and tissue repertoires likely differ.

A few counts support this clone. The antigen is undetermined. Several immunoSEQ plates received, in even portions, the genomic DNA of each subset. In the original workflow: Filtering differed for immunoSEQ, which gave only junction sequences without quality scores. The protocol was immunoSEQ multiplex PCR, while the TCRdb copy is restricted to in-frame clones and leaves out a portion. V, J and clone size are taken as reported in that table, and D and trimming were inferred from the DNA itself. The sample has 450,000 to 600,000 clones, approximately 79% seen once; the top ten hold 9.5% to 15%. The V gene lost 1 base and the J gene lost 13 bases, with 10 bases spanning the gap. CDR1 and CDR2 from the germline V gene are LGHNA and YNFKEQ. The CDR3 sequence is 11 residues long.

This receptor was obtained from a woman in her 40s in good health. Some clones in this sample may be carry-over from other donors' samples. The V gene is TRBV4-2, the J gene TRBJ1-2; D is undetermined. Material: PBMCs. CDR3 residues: CASSQGDDATF. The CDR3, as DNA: TGTGCCAGCAGCCAAGGAGACGACGCCACCTTC.